This TCR beta chain is drawn from a study of T cell repertoires in cytomegalovirus infection. About the research overall: Newly reported HLA-C-restricted and thoroughly characterized HLA-B-restricted CMV epitopes were employed. In public TCR beta signatures, there were indications of both CMV infection and matching HLA type.

This clonotype was counted many times. The antigen is undetermined. Each CDR3 protein is one row after TCRdb ran MiXCR on the reads. Counted here are over 100,000 distinct CDR3 sequences, around 29% occurring once; the ten biggest clones make up about three quarters. The germline V and J ends were trimmed by 5 bases and 6 bases, with 13 bases remaining between them. This CDR3 region has 14 residues. Germline CDR1 MNHEY, CDR2 SMNVEV (reference sequence). Study-wide results and caveats: In two of eight donors, the top clonotype was HLA-C-restricted CMV-specific.

This sequence was found in a human donor in good health (CMV status not recorded). Some clones in this sample may be carry-over from other donors' samples. The rearrangement joins TRBV27 to TRBJ2-2; D is perhaps TRBD2 (5 bases). The source was CD8+ T cells from cultured PBMCs, collected from culture after CMV antigen stimulation. The CDR3 here is CASSPTSSPGELFF. The CDR3 nucleotides read TGTGCCAGCAGTCCCACTAGTTCTCCCGGGGAGCTGTTTTTT.